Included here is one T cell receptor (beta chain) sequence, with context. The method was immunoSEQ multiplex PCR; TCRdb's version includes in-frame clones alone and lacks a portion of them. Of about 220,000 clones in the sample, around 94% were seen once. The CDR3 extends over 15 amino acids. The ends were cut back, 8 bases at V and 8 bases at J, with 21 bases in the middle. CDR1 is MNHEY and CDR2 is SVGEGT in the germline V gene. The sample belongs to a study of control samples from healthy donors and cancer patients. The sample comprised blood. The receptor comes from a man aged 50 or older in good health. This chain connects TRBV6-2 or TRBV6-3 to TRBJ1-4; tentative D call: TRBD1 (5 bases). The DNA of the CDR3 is TGTGCCAGCGGTTTGCCCGGGGCGATCAAAGAAAAACTGTTTTTT. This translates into CASGLPGAIKEKLFF.